These 12 T cell receptor beta chains originate from one sample sequenced in a study of human thymus T cells. Sequenced by immunoSEQ multiplex PCR; TCRdb stores in-frame clones only, minus some. The data contain tens of thousands of clones, about 94% of them singletons. Source material: blood. The receptors here all came from a boy younger than two with a congenital heart defect but otherwise immunologically healthy.

The chain has TRBV27 and TRBJ2-4, with D perhaps TRBD2 (5 bases). Germline V gene data show CDR1 as MNHEY and CDR2 as SMNVEV (reference sequence). Trimming removed 6 bases from V and 0 bases from J, with 18 bases in between. The CDR3 runs 17 residues. CDR3 bases: TGTGCCAGCAGCCCGTGGGTCGGGAAAGTAGCCAAAAACATTCAGTACTTC. Its protein product is CASSPWVGKVAKNIQYF.

The chain links TRBV9 to TRBJ1-4, with D perhaps matching TRBD1 (6 bases). The germline gives CDR1 SGDLS, CDR2 YYNGEE. The CDR3 runs 15 residues. Between the trimmed V and J ends, which lost 0 bases and 2 bases, there was a span of 8 bases. The CDR3 loop reads CASSVAGATNEKLFF. In DNA form, the CDR3 reads TGTGCCAGCAGCGTAGCGGGGGCTACTAATGAAAAACTGTTTTTT. Combining the CDR3 with reference TRBV9 and TRBJ1-4 gives the whole variable domain DSGVTQTPKHLITATGQRVTLRCSPRSGDLSVYWYQQSLDQGLQFLIQYYNGEERAKGNILERFSAQQFPDLHSELNLSSLELGDSALYFCASSVAGATNEKLFFGSGTQLSVL.

The V call is TRBV28, the J call TRBJ1-2; 8 nucleotides line up with TRBD1. This CDR3 is built from 16 residues. From germline, CDR1 is MDHEN and CDR2 SYDVKM. V lost 9 bases and J lost 2; bases outside the gene matches: 14. The CDR3 region is CASQTGAADGNYGYTF. CDR3 bases: TGTGCCAGTCAGACAGGGGCCGCCGATGGGAACTATGGCTACACCTTC.

The chain uses TRBV6-5 and TRBJ2-3; D may be TRBD2 (5 bases). The V gene lost 2 bases and the J gene lost 6 bases, with 12 bases spanning the gap. Germline CDR1 and CDR2: MNHEY and SVGAGI. This CDR3 has 14 amino acids. In DNA form, the CDR3 reads TGTGCCAGCAGTTACCAGAGCCGAGGGGATACGCAGTATTTT. This gives the protein CASSYQSRGDTQYF.

The rearrangement links TRBV10-2 to TRBJ2-7; D is possibly TRBD2 (6 bases). The CDR3 loop spans 14 amino acids. Trimming stripped 5 bases from V and 1 base from J, with 12 bases between. Germline V gives CDR1 WSHSY, CDR2 SAAADI. CDR3 sequence: CASSRLVPSYEQYF. The CDR3 DNA is TGCGCCAGCAGTAGACTAGTCCCTTCCTACGAGCAGTACTTC.

The count of this clone is one. The J gene is TRBJ1-5, the V gene TRBV6-6, with TRBD1 as a possible D gene (6 bases). The CDR3 length is 15 residues. Germline CDR1 reads MNHNY; CDR2 reads SVGAGI (reference sequence). Trimming pared 0 bases from V and 8 bases from J, leaving 14 bases between. In DNA, the CDR3 is TGTGCCAGCAGTTACTCGGCAACAGGGATGGAGCCCCAGCATTTT. The encoded protein is CASSYSATGMEPQHF.

The rearrangement links TRBV5-4 to TRBJ1-3; D unresolved. Germline-derived CDR1 and CDR2 are SGHNT and YYREEE (reference sequence). V lost 2 bases and J 7 bases, leaving 7 bases between the germline ends. This CDR3 comprises 12 residues. The CDR3 nucleotides are TGTGCCAGCAGCTTCCTCGGGAACACCATATATTTT. Protein product: CASSFLGNTIYF.

V gene TRBV25-1 combines with J gene TRBJ2-6; D assignment may be TRBD1 or TRBD2 (5 bases each). This CDR3 comprises 13 residues. Germline V gene sequence: CDR1 MGHDK, CDR2 SYGVNS. Trimming removed 8 bases at V and 2 bases at J, with 7 bases between. CDR3 sequence reads: CASGDPGANVLTF. DNA of the CDR3: TGTGCCAGCGGGGACCCTGGGGCCAACGTCCTGACTTTC.

The rearrangement links TRBV29-1 to TRBJ2-7; 9 positions agree with TRBD1. Germline V CDR1 and CDR2: SQVTM, ANQGSEA. V gave up 6 bases and J gave up 4 bases; unmatched junction bases: 7. This CDR3 is 13 amino acids long. This chain's CDR3 is CSVATGGRYEQYF. In nucleotides, the CDR3 is TGCAGCGTCGCCACAGGGGGCAGGTACGAGCAGTACTTC.

V gene TRBV9 combines with J gene TRBJ1-2, with 8 bases identical to TRBD1. Germline CDR1 reads SGDLS; CDR2 reads YYNGEE. This CDR3 has 15 amino acids. V shed 4 bases, J shed 3 bases, and the junction held 8 bases outside the gene matches. CDR3 sequence reads: CASSPRTGRDYGYTF. The DNA for the CDR3 is TGTGCCAGCAGCCCTCGGACAGGGAGGGACTATGGCTACACCTTC.

This clone was recorded once. J is TRBJ2-2 and V is TRBV2, with D hard to call. Germline V gives CDR1 SNHLY, CDR2 FYNNEI. The CDR3 contains 14 residues. Deletions cut 6 bases from V and 1 base from J, with 9 bases between. For the CDR3, the DNA is TGTGCCAGCAGATACAGTGAGAACACCGGGGAGCTGTTTTTT. It is translated as CASRYSENTGELFF.

The J gene is TRBJ2-7, the V gene TRBV11-3, with 9 bases aligning to TRBD1. CDR3 length equals 14 residues. Unmatched junction bases numbered 3, after V lost 4 bases and J lost 2 bases. Germline-derived CDR1 and CDR2 are SGHNT and YENEEA. CDR3 protein: CASSSWTGAYEQYF. In DNA, the CDR3 is TGTGCCAGCAGCTCCTGGACAGGGGCCTACGAGCAGTACTTC.